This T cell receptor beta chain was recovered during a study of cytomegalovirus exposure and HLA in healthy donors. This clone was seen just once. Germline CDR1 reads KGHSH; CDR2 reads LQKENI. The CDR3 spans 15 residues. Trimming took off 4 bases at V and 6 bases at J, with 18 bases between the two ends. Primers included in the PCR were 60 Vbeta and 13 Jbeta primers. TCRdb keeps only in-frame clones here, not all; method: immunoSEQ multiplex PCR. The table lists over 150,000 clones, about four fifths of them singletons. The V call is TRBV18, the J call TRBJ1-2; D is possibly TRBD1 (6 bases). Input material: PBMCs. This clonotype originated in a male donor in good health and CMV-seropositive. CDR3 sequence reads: CASSRISGTLDGYTF. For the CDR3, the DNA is TGTGCCAGCTCACGAATTTCCGGGACATTGGATGGCTACACCTTC. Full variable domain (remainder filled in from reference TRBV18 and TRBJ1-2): NAGVMQNPRHLVRRRGQEARLRCSPMKGHSHVYWYRQLPEEGLKFMVYLQKENIIDESGMPKERFSAEFPKEGPSILRIQQVVRGDSAAYFCASSRISGTLDGYTFGSGTRLTVV.